One and the same sample provided the 21 T cell receptor beta chains below, sequenced in a study of OX40 agonist ivuxolimab in advanced cancers. Assay used: immunoSEQ multiplex PCR; TCRdb lists only in-frame clones, some missing. The sample has almost 65,000 clones, 65% to 90% seen once. The sample here was CD4+ or CD8+ T cells sorted from blood, taken in a trial of the OX40 agonist ivuxolimab. These receptor sequences come from an adult with an advanced solid tumor such as melanoma, head and neck, liver or kidney cancer.

This clone showed up just a few times. The rearrangement uses TRBV10-3 and TRBJ2-7; 11 bases are a match to TRBD2. The length of the CDR3 is 14 residues. From germline, CDR1 is ENHRY and CDR2 SYGVKD. Trimming took 6 bases from V and 2 from J; bases not matched to a gene: 3. CDR3 residues: CAIRLAGGPYEQYF. CDR3 bases: TGTGCCATCAGGTTAGCGGGAGGGCCCTACGAGCAGTACTTC.

This clone was counted between two and nine times. The gene calls are TRBV19 and TRBJ2-7; a weak D match, TRBD1 (6 bases). This CDR3 comprises 14 residues. V lost 5 bases to trimming and J lost 7 bases, with 18 bases between them. CDR1 LNHDA and CDR2 SQIVND come from the germline V gene (reference sequence). The CDR3 coding sequence is TGTGCCAGTAGTGCGGCCAACAGGGTTGGAGAGCAGTACTTC. This encodes CASSAANRVGEQYF.

V usage is TRBV2 and J usage is TRBJ2-3; unclear D gene. Trimming removed 5 bases from V and 4 bases from J, with 4 bases in between. CDR3 length: 11 residues. Germline loops: CDR1 SNHLY, CDR2 FYNNEI. This CDR3 reads CASSTSDTQYF. The DNA for the CDR3 is TGTGCCAGCAGTACCTCAGATACGCAGTATTTT.

The chain links TRBV5-8 to TRBJ1-5, with 7 bases aligning to TRBD1. This CDR3 region has 15 residues. From germline, CDR1 is SGHTS and CDR2 YDEGEE. Trimming at V came to 4 bases and at J to 2 bases, leaving 6 bases not matched to a gene. The CDR3 loop is CASSPDRECNQPQHF. As DNA, the CDR3 is TGTGCCAGCAGCCCTGACAGGGAGTGCAATCAGCCCCAGCATTTT.

The J gene is TRBJ1-5, the V gene TRBV18, with D tentatively TRBD1 (6 bases). This CDR3 is built from 16 residues. With 2 bases removed from V and 4 bases from J, the gap between germline ends came to 15 bases. Germline V gene data show CDR1 as KGHSH and CDR2 as LQKENI. The CDR3 spells CASSPFTRDTNQPQHF. Written as DNA, the CDR3 is TGTGCCAGCTCACCATTTACGAGGGACACTAATCAGCCCCAGCATTTT.

The V gene is TRBV19, the J gene TRBJ2-1; maybe TRBD1 (6 bases). From germline, CDR1 is LNHDA and CDR2 SQIVND (reference sequence). The CDR3 covers 16 residues. The ends were cut back, 8 bases at V and 10 bases at J, with 27 bases in the middle. Here the CDR3 reads CASAGEQGMYGDEQFF. The DNA of the CDR3 is TGTGCCAGTGCTGGAGAACAGGGTATGTATGGAGACGAGCAGTTCTTC.

This clone was counted once. The chain is built from TRBV10-3 and TRBJ2-7; TRBD2 matches 13 bases. J was trimmed by 5 bases and V by 9 bases; bases with no gene match: 7. Germline V gene sequence: CDR1 ENHRY, CDR2 SYGVKD. CDR3 size: 14 residues. The CDR3 loop is CAISTSGRRDEQYF. The CDR3, as DNA: TGTGCCATTTCGACTAGCGGGAGGAGAGACGAGCAGTACTTC.

V and J are TRBV6-5 and TRBJ2-2; D is unclear. The V gene's germline CDR1 is MNHEY and CDR2 SVGAGI. This CDR3 comprises 13 residues. Trimming removed 1 base from V and 6 bases from J, with 6 bases in between. The CDR3 DNA reads as TGTGCCAGCAGTTACTACCTTCCCGGGGAGCTGTTTTTT. Its translation is CASSYYLPGELFF.

In the case of this clone: Additional DNA sequences in this sample encode the identical CDR3. The chain recombines TRBV7-2 with TRBJ2-5, with D perhaps matching TRBD2 (6 bases). This CDR3 has 13 amino acids. Trimming stripped 0 bases from V and 4 bases from J, with 6 bases between. From germline, CDR1 is SGHTA and CDR2 FQGNSA. DNA of the CDR3: TGTGCCAGCAGCTTAGCGGGGGGAGAGACCCAGTACTTC. Translating it yields CASSLAGGETQYF.

V and J are TRBV5-4 and TRBJ2-5; TRBD1 matches 12 bases. From germline, CDR1 is SGHNT and CDR2 YYREEE (reference sequence). The V and J ends lost 3 bases and 4 bases, in that order; junction bases with no gene match: 4. This CDR3 contains 15 residues. The CDR3 sequence is CASSSGQGAGETQYF. CDR3 nucleotide sequence: TGTGCCAGCAGCTCGGGACAGGGGGCGGGAGAGACCCAGTACTTC. The variable domain in full, with the rest retrieved from reference TRBV5-4 and TRBJ2-5, is ETGVTQSPTHLIKTRGQQVTLRCSSQSGHNTVSWYQQALGQGPQFIFQYYREEENGRGNFPPRFSGLQFPNYSSELNVNALELDDSALYLCASSSGQGAGETQYFGPGTRLLVL.

The rearrangement joins TRBV9 to TRBJ2-1; D gene unclear. V lost 0 bases to trimming and J lost 8 bases, with 15 bases between them. This CDR3 has 15 residues. Germline lookup yields CDR1 SGDLS and CDR2 YYNGEE. The CDR3 DNA reads as TGTGCCAGCAGCGTAGGGGTTAGCATCAAGGATGAGCAGTTCTTC. Residues: CASSVGVSIKDEQFF.

The CDR3 spells CASTVGSYNEQFF. The CDR3 DNA sequence: TGCGCCAGCACCGTAGGCTCCTACAATGAGCAGTTCTTC. The chain employs TRBV10-2 and TRBJ2-1, with D unclear. Trimming took off 7 bases at V and 0 bases at J, with 7 bases between the two ends. CDR1 and CDR2 from the germline V gene are WSHSY and SAAADI. This CDR3 contains 13 residues.

This chain links TRBV6-1 with TRBJ1-1; 8 bases line up with TRBD1. Germline V gives CDR1 MNHNS, CDR2 SASEGT. This CDR3 contains 14 residues. Trimming took 6 bases from V and 4 from J; bases not matched to a gene: 7. DNA of the CDR3: TGTGCCAGCAGATCCAGGACAGGGATCACTGAAGCTTTCTTT. Its protein is CASRSRTGITEAFF.

As DNA, the CDR3 is TGTGCCAGCAGTTTAATAACAGGGGGTAGGGGAGAGACCCAGTACTTC. As protein: CASSLITGGRGETQYF. The chain is built from TRBV28 and TRBJ2-5; 8 positions match TRBD1. Unmatched junction bases numbered 9, after V lost 2 bases and J lost 4 bases. Germline loops: CDR1 MDHEN, CDR2 SYDVKM. The CDR3 extends over 16 amino acids.

CDR3 amino acids: CAIGTDGATGELFF. The CDR3 DNA is TGTGCTATTGGGACCGACGGGGCTACCGGGGAGCTGTTTTTT. The chain recombines TRBV12-5 with TRBJ2-2; D might be TRBD1 or TRBD2, each matching 5 bases. V lost 10 bases and J 5 bases, leaving 17 bases between the germline ends. The CDR3 consists of 14 residues. CDR1 LGHNT and CDR2 FRNRAP come from the germline V gene. The complete variable domain, with remaining parts taken from reference TRBV12-5 and TRBJ2-2, reads DARVTQTPRHKVTEMGQEVTMRCQPILGHNTVFWYRQTMMQGLELLAYFRNRAPLDDSGMPKDRFSAEMPDATLATLKIQPSEPRDSAVYFCAIGTDGATGELFFGEGSRLTVL.

As regards this clone: At the DNA level, this CDR3 is encoded by other sequences in the same sample as well. The chain's CDR3 is CASSAGNQPQHF. DNA of the CDR3: TGCGCCAGCAGTGCTGGAAATCAGCCCCAGCATTTT. The chain links TRBV10-2 to TRBJ1-5; D not resolved. V lost 4 bases and J lost 4, with 5 bases in between. The CDR3 has 12 amino acids. The germline V gene encodes CDR1 WSHSY and CDR2 SAAADI.

Remarks on this clone: Sequence at one end of the junction differs from germline and may be a read error. The CDR3 spells CASSLVGQGGKRNF. CDR3 coding DNA: TGTGCCAGCAGCTTGGTAGGACAGGGGGGGAAACGAAACTTC. This chain uses TRBV5-4 with TRBJ1-2, with 10 nucleotides matching TRBD1. The CDR3 totals 14 residues. The germline gives CDR1 SGHNT, CDR2 YYREEE (reference sequence).

V is TRBV19 and J is TRBJ1-5; 7 bases are a match to TRBD1. The V and J ends lost 5 bases and 2 bases, in that order; junction bases with no gene match: 12. Looked up from germline, CDR1 is LNHDA and CDR2 is SQIVND (reference sequence). The CDR3 loop spans 17 amino acids. The CDR3 reads CASSGRQGRSGNQPQHF. Here the CDR3 DNA reads TGTGCCAGTAGTGGAAGACAGGGTCGGTCGGGCAATCAGCCCCAGCATTTT.

This chain joins TRBV5-6 and TRBJ1-1, with D unclear. The CDR3 runs to 15 residues. Per the germline V gene, CDR1 is SGHDT and CDR2 is YYEEEE. V was cut by 3 bases and J by 7 bases, with 19 bases left in between. The CDR3 DNA reads as TGTGCCAGCAGCTCGGCGGGCTACCAGGAGGATGAAGCTTTCTTT. Amino acids: CASSSAGYQEDEAFF.

This rearrangement joins TRBV5-1 to TRBJ1-2; D not certain. The CDR3 length is 11 residues. Germline V gene data show CDR1 as SGHRS and CDR2 as YFSETQ. V dropped 4 bases and J dropped 1 base, with 2 bases sitting between them. CDR3 sequence (DNA): TGCGCCAGCAGCAATAACTATGGCTACACCTTC. As protein: CASSNNYGYTF.

The gene calls are TRBV5-1 and TRBJ1-1, with 8 bases aligning to TRBD1. The CDR3 is made up of 14 amino acids. J gave up 3 bases and V 0 bases, and 1 base lay outside the gene matches. Germline CDR1 reads SGHRS; CDR2 reads YFSETQ. CDR3 sequence (DNA): TGCGCCAGCAGCTTGGACAGGGGGGACACTGAAGCTTTCTTT. Amino acid sequence: CASSLDRGDTEAFF.